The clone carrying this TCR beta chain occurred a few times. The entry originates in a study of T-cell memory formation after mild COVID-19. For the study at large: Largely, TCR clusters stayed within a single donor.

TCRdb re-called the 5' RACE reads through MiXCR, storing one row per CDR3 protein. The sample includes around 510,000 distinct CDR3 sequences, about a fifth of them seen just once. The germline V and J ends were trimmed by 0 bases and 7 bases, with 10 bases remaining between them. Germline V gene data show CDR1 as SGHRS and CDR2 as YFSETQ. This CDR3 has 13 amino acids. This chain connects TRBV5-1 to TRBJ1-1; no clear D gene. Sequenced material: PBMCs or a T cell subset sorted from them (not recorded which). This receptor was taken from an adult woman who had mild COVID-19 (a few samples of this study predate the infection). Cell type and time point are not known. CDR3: CASSLGGSGEAFF. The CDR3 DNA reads TGCGCCAGCAGCTTGGGAGGGAGTGGTGAAGCTTTCTTT.